This T cell receptor beta chain is from a study of early T cells in non-severe SARS-CoV-2 infection. Study background: Sequenced material consisted of bulk RNA (from unsorted whole blood), and chains were unpaired.

Tagging with unique molecular identifiers was applied to individual cDNA molecules. TCRdb re-called the 5' RACE reads through MiXCR, storing one row per CDR3 protein. The repertoire holds 100,000 to 150,000 distinct CDR3 sequences, with 14% to 15% as singletons. The ends were cut back, 4 bases at V and 11 bases at J, with 11 bases in the middle. This CDR3 has 12 residues. CDR1 is SGHDN, CDR2 FVKESK, per germline. What was sequenced was whole blood. This TCR was sampled from an adult who was a healthcare worker with PCR-confirmed SARS-CoV-2 infection or an uninfected control (not recorded which). The chain joins TRBV14 to TRBJ1-4; D not resolved. CDR3 amino acids: CASSRAWAKLFF. DNA of the CDR3: TGTGCCAGCAGCCGGGCCTGGGCGAAACTGTTTTTT.